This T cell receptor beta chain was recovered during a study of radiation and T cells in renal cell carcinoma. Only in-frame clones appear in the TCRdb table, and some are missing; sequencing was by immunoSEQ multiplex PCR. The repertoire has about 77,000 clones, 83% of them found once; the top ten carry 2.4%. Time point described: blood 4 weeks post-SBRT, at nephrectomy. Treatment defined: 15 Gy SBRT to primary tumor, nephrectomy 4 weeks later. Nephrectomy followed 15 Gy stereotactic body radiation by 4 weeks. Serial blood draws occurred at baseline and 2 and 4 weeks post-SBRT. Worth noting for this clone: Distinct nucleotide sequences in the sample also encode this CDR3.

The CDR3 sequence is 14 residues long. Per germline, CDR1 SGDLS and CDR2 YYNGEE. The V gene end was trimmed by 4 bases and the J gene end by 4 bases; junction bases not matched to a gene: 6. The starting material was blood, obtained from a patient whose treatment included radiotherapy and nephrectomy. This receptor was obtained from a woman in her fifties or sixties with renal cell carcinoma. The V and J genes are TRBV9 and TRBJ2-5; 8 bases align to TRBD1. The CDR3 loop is CASSTGQGRETQYF. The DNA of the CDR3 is TGTGCCAGCAGCACAGGACAGGGCCGAGAGACCCAGTACTTC. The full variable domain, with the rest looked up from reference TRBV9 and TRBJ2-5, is DSGVTQTPKHLITATGQRVTLRCSPRSGDLSVYWYQQSLDQGLQFLIQYYNGEERAKGNILERFSAQQFPDLHSELNLSSLELGDSALYFCASSTGQGRETQYFGPGTRLLVL.